This TCR beta chain was found in a study of blood T cell repertoires in COVID-19. Study summary: The cDNA or gDNA used as material had been derived from T cells, B-cell-depleted T cells, or PBMCs.

The CDR3 has 14 residues. Germline-derived CDR1 and CDR2 are SGHRS and YFSETQ. J gave up 2 bases and V 4 bases, and 4 bases lay outside the gene matches. In the original analysis: Amplification of reference gene primers was used by the study to estimate nucleated cell counts. TCRdb's copy holds only in-frame clones and misses some; the assay was immunoSEQ multiplex PCR. Clone size and V and J calls were adopted from that table, with D and trimming inferred from the DNA. The table includes fewer than 250,000 clones, around four fifths detected once. This rearrangement joins TRBV5-1 to TRBJ1-2, with 8 bases identical to TRBD1. The receptor's source is a woman over 75 with COVID-19, enrolled during active disease. The specimen sequenced was peripheral blood. CDR3 nucleotides: TGCGCCAGCAGCGGCGGACAGGGAAACTATGGCTACACCTTC. It specifies CASSGGQGNYGYTF.